One TCR beta chain is described in this entry. Its specificity is not known. This sample is part of a study of CD8 T cells in Susac syndrome. High-throughput TCR beta sequencing covered peripheral CD8+ and CD4+ T cells. TEMRA cells were FACS-enriched, and CD8+ and CD4+ T cells were isolated negatively. The study's findings and limits: The study admitted that it had a relatively small number of individuals in its TCR sequencing and HLA analysis.

Random-hexamer reverse transcription was applied to about 0.5 to 1 ug RNA. It was immunoSEQ multiplex PCR that amplified TCR beta CDR3 across 54 Vbeta and 13 Jbeta. TCRdb independently ran MiXCR on the immunoSEQ multiplex PCR reads; one entry per CDR3 protein. The sample records roughly 330,000 distinct CDR3 sequences, 92% being singletons. Sequenced sample: CD4+ T cells from PBMCs. The receptor was derived from a human donor with multiple sclerosis.

The CDR3 coding sequence is TGTGCCAGCAGCTCCCGGACTAGCGGAAACAATGAGCAGTTCTTC. Protein: CASSSRTSGNNEQFF. This chain links TRBV5-4 with TRBJ2-1, with 10 bases matching TRBD2. CDR1 SGHNT and CDR2 YYREEE come from the germline V gene (reference sequence). The ends lost 3 bases at V and 5 bases at J; junction bases unmatched: 5. There are 15 residues in the CDR3. The full variable domain, in which reference TRBV5-4 and TRBJ2-1 provide the parts outside the CDR3, is ETGVTQSPTHLIKTRGQQVTLRCSSQSGHNTVSWYQQALGQGPQFIFQYYREEENGRGNFPPRFSGLQFPNYSSELNVNALELDDSALYLCASSSRTSGNNEQFFGPGTRLTVL.